These T cell receptor beta chains were read from a single sample in a study of T cells expressing NK-cell markers. TCRdb reworked the 5' RACE reads into one entry per CDR3 protein, no DNA. The sample includes about 370,000 distinct CDR3 sequences. The sample taken for sequencing was blood T cells: a sorted CD56 or NKG2C T cell subset, CD4+ or CD8+ T cells, or bulk PBMC T cells (not recorded which). These receptors were obtained from a woman in her 50s in good health. Both conserved end residues are part of each CDR3.

>TRBJ2-2|TRBV7-9
CASSLPREPYQIVLFF
>TRBJ1-2|TRBV6-2/TRBV6-3
CASSYSMSDKNYGYTF
>TRBJ2-7|TRBV12-3/TRBV12-4
CASRETGSHEQYF
>TRBJ1-4|TRBV11-2
CASSSLRAYEKLFF
>TRBJ2-1|TRBV7-6
CASSAAGTDNEQFF
>TRBJ2-5|TRBV5-4
CASSVTSGSRETQYF
>TRBJ2-7|TRBV10-3
CAIGAGASSYEQYF
>TRBJ2-1|TRBV5-1
CASSSYEPTYNEQFF
>TRBJ1-1|TRBV28
CASSFQGGMNTEAFF
>TRBJ2-2|TRBV10-3
CAISDNLRELFF
>TRBJ2-6|TRBV7-8
CASSPWTSGSSGANVLTF
>TRBJ1-5|TRBV4-1
CASSQGQGRNQPQHF